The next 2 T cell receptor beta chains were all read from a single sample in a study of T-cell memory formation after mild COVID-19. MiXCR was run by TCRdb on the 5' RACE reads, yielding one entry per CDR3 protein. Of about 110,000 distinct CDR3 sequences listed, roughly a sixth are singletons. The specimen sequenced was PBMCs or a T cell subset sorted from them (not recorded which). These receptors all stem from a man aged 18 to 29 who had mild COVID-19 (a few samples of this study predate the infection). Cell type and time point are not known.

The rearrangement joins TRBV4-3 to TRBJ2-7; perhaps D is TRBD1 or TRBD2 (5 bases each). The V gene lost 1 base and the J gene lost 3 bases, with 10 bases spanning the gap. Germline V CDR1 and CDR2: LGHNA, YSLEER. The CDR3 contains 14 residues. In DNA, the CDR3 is TGCGCCAGCAGCCAAGCGGGGCTGAGCTACGAGCAGTACGTC. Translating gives CASSQAGLSYEQYV.

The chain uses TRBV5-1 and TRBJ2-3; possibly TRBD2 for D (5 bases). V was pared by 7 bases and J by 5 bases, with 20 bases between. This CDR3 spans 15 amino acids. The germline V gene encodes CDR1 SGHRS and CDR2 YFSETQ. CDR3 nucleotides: TGCGCCAGCTTAGGACTGCCAACAAGAGTAGATACGCAGTATTTT. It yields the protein CASLGLPTRVDTQYF.